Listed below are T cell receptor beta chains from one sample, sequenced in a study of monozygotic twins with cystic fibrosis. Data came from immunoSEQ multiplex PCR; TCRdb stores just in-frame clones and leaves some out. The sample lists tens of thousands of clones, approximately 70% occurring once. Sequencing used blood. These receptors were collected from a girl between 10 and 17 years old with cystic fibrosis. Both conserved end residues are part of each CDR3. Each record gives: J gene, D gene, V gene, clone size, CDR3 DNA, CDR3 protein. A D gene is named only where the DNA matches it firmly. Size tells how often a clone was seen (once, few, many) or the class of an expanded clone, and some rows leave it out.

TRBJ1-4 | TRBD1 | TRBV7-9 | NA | TGTGCCAGCAGCAAAACAGGGGTTGGTGAAAAACTGTTTTTT | CASSKTGVGEKLFF
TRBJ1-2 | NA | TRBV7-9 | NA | TGTGCTACGGATGGGAAAGGAAGCGGCTACACCTTC | CATDGKGSGYTF
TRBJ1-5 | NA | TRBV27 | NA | TGTGCCAGCAGTCCCTCTGAGTTCAATCAGCCCCAGCATTTT | CASSPSEFNQPQHF
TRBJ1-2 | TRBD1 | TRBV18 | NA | TGTGCCAGCTCACCGGGACAGGGGCTGAGGGGCTACACCTTC | CASSPGQGLRGYTF
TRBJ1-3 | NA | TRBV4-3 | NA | TGCGCCAGCAGCCAAGGGGTTTCCAGAGACACCATATATTTT | CASSQGVSRDTIYF
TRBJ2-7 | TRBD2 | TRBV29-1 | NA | TGCAGCGTTCGACTAGCGGGGGGCTACGAGCAGTACTTC | CSVRLAGGYEQYF
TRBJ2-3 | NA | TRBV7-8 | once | TGTGCCAGCAGCTTATATGGAGGGACAGATACGCAGTATTTT | CASSLYGGTDTQYF
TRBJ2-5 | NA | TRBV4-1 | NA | TGCGCCAGCAGCCAGCAAACAGGGCTCCAAGAGACCCAGTACTTC | CASSQQTGLQETQYF
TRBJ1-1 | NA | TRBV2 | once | TGTGCCAGCAGACCCGGGGAAGGGGCCACTGAAGCTTTCTTT | CASRPGEGATEAFF
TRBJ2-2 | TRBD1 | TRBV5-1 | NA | TGCGCCAGCAGCTTGGAGGGACAGGGGGCGCAGGACGGGGAGCTGTTTTTT | CASSLEGQGAQDGELFF
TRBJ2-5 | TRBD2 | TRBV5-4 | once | TGTGCCAGCAGCCCCCGGACTAGCGGGAGGGAGACCCAGTACTTC | CASSPRTSGRETQYF
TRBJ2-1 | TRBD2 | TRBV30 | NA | TGTGCCTGGAGTAAAACTAGCGGAAACTACAATGAGCAGTTCTTC | CAWSKTSGNYNEQFF
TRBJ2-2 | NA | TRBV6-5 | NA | TGTGCCAGCAGTTACTCGACAACCGGGGAGCTGTTTTTT | CASSYSTTGELFF
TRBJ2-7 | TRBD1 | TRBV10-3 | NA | TGTGCCATCAGCTCTGGGACAGGGGATACCTACGAGCAGTACTTC | CAISSGTGDTYEQYF
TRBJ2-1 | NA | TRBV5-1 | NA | TGCGCCAGCGGTCGTACCGGGACCGATGCCGTCAGGCCGACCTACAATGAGCAGTTCTTC | CASGRTGTDAVRPTYNEQFF
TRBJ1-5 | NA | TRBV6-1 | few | TGTGCCAGCAGCGGGAACACAGGGATGGGGCAGCCCCAGCATTTT | CASSGNTGMGQPQHF
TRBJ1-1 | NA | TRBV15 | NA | TGTGCCACCAGCACCCCAAAGTCTGAAGCTTTCTTT | CATSTPKSEAFF
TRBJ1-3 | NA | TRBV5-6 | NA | TGTGCCAGCAGCCGAAACAGGGCGTCTGGAAACACCATATATTTT | CASSRNRASGNTIYF
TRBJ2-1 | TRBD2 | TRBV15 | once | TGTGCCACCAGGGGTAGCGGGAGTTATGAGCAGTTCTTC | CATRGSGSYEQFF
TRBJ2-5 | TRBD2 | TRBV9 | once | TGTGCCAGCAGCGGACGGTCGAAAGGGGAGGGGGAGACCCAGTACTTC | CASSGRSKGEGETQYF
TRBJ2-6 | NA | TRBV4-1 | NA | TGCGCCAGCAGCCAAGCGTGGGACGGGGCCAACGTCCTGACTTTC | CASSQAWDGANVLTF
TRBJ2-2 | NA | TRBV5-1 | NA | TGCGCCAGCAGCTCCGGACATTCGAACACCGGGGAGCTGTTTTTT | CASSSGHSNTGELFF
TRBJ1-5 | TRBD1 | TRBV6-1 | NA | TGTGCCAGCAGGGGGACAGAAAATAGCAATCAGCCCCAGCATTTT | CASRGTENSNQPQHF
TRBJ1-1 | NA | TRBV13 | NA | TGTGCCAGCAGTGCAGGGGCTTTCAACACTGAAGCTTTCTTT | CASSAGAFNTEAFF
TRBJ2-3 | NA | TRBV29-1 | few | TGCAGCGCTGAACAGGGGAGGGGCACAGATACGCAGTATTTT | CSAEQGRGTDTQYF
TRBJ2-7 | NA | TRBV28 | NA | TGTGCCAGCAGTTTTCTTAGGGACTACGAGCAGTACTTC | CASSFLRDYEQYF
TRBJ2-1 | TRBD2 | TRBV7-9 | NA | TGTGCCAGCAGCTTAGGAGGTCTAGCGGGAGTCGGGGAGCAGTTCTTC | CASSLGGLAGVGEQFF
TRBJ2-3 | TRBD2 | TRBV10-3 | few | TGTGCCATCAGTGTCGCTAGCGGGAGGAGAGATACGCAGTATTTT | CAISVASGRRDTQYF
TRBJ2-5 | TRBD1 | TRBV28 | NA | TGTGCCAGCAGTACGACAGGGAAGACCCAGTACTTC | CASSTTGKTQYF
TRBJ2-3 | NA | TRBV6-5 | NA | TGTGCCAGCAGTTACTCGTTTATCCCCGGGGCAGATACGCAGTATTTT | CASSYSFIPGADTQYF
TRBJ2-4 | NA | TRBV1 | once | TGCACCAGCAGCCAAGGTTGGAAGCGGGAGTTGGTCAAAAACATTCAGTACTTC | CTSSQGWKRELVKNIQYF
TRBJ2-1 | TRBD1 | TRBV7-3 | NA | TGTGCCAGCAGCCCCCACGGGACAGGGCCCGAGCAGTTCTTC | CASSPHGTGPEQFF
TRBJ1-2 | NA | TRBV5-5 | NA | TGTGCCAGCAGCTTGGAGCTGGCTAACTATGGCTACACCTTC | CASSLELANYGYTF
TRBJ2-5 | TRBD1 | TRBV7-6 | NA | TGTGCCAGCAGCAAGGGGACAGCCCAAGAGGCCCAGTACTTC | CASSKGTAQEAQYF
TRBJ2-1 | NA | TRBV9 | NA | TGTGCCAGCAGCGTAGGGCCCCCCACTAGTCGTGGTGAGCAGTTCTTC | CASSVGPPTSRGEQFF
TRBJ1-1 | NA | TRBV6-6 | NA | TGTGCCAGCCCCAGTGGGGCGGGGGTGAACACTGAAGCTTTCTTT | CASPSGAGVNTEAFF
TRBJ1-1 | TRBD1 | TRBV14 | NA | TGTGCCAGCAGCGAAACCGGGACAGGGCCTTGGGAAGAAGCTTTCTTT | CASSETGTGPWEEAFF
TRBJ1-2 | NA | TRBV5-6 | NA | TGTGCCAGCAGCTTTTGGTTGGGTCGCAGTGGCTACACCTTC | CASSFWLGRSGYTF
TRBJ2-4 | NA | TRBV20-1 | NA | TGCAGTGCTAGACAGGGTTACATTCAGTACTTC | CSARQGYIQYF
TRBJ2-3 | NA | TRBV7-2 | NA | TGTGCCAGCAGCATTCTAGCGAACACAGATACGCAGTATTTT | CASSILANTDTQYF
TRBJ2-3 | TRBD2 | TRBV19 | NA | TGTGCCAGTAGTATGAGCGGGAGGGGCGATACGCAGTATTTT | CASSMSGRGDTQYF
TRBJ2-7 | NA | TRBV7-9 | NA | TGTGCCAGCAGCGAGGGGAACTGGGAGCAGTACTTC | CASSEGNWEQYF
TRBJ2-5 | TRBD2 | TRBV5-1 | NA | TGCGCCAGCAGCCTCGGACTAGCGGGGCAAGAGACCCAGTACTTC | CASSLGLAGQETQYF
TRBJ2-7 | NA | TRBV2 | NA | TGTGCCAGCCAGTCAGAGACCTACGACGAGCAGTACTTC | CASQSETYDEQYF
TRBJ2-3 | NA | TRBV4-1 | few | TGCGCCAGCAGCGCGGGACCACTCACAGATACGCAGTATTTT | CASSAGPLTDTQYF
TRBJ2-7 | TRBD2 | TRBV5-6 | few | TGTGCCAGCAGCTTACTAGCGGGGGGCTACGAGCAGTACTTC | CASSLLAGGYEQYF
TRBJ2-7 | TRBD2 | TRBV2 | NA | TGTGCCAGCAGTGACCGACTAGCAGGGTTTTACGAGCAGTACTTC | CASSDRLAGFYEQYF
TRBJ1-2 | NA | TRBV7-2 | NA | TGTGCCAGCAGAACGCCCGCCAGCTATGGCTACACCTTC | CASRTPASYGYTF
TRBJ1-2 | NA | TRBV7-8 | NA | TGTGCCAGCAGCTTAGCGCCAGCAGGCGGGGGGTATGGCTACACCTTC | CASSLAPAGGGYGYTF
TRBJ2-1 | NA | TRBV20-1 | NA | TGCAGTGCCTCGGGCGATGAGCAGTTCTTC | CSASGDEQFF
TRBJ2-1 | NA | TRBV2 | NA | TGTGCCAGCCGTCGTGGGCTAGCTTCCTACAATGAGCAGTTCTTC | CASRRGLASYNEQFF
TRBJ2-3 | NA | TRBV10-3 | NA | TGTGCCATCAGTGAGTCGGGACGGGGGTCGGATACGCAGTATTTT | CAISESGRGSDTQYF
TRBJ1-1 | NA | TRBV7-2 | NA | TGTGCCAGCAGCCCTTATTCTAACACTGAAGCTTTCTTT | CASSPYSNTEAFF
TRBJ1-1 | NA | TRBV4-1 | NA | TGCGCCAGCAGCCAAGCCCCAGGGGAGAACACTGAAGCTTTCTTT | CASSQAPGENTEAFF
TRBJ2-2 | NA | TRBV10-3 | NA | TGTGCCACGGCTAGTGACACCGGGGAGCTGTTTTTT | CATASDTGELFF
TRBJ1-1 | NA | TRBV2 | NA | TGTGCCAGCTTAGAGGGTAACACTGAAGCTTTCTTT | CASLEGNTEAFF
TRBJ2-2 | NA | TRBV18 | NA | TGTGCCAGCTCACCAACCCAAGGGCGCGTCACCGGGGAGCTGTTTTTT | CASSPTQGRVTGELFF